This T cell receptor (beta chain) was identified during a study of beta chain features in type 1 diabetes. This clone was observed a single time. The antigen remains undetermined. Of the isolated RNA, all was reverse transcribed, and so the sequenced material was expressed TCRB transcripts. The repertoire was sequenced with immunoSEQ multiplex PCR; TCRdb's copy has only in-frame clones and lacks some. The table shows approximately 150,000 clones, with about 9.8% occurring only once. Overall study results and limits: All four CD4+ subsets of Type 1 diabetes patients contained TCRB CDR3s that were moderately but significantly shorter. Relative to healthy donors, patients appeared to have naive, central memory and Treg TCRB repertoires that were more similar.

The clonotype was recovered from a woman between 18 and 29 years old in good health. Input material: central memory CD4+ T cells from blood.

Here the CDR3 DNA reads TGTGCCAGCTCACAAGGGGCTAACTATGGCTACACCTTC. This codes for CASSQGANYGYTF. The J gene is TRBJ1-2, the V gene TRBV18; TRBD1 might be the D (5 bases). The V end was cut by 4 bases, the J end by 0 bases, with 6 bases between. The CDR3 runs to 13 residues. The germline CDR1 and CDR2 sequences are KGHSH and LQKENI.